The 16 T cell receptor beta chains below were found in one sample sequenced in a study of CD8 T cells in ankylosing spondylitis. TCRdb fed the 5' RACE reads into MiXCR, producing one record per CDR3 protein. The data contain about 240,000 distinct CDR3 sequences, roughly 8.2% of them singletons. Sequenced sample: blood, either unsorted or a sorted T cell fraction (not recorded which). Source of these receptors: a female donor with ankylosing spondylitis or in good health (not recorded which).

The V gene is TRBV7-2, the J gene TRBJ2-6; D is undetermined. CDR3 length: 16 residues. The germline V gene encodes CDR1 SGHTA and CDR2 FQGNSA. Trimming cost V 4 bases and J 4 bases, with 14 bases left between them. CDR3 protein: CASSSTPVGGANVLTF. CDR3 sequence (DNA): TGTGCCAGCAGCTCTACACCGGTGGGAGGGGCCAACGTCCTGACTTTC.

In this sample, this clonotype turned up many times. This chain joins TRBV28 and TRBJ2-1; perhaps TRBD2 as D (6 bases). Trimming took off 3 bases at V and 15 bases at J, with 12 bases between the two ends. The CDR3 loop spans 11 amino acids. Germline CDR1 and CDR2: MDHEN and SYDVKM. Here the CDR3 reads CASSFGGPGFF. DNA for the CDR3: TGTGCCAGCAGTTTTGGAGGGCCCGGGTTCTTC.

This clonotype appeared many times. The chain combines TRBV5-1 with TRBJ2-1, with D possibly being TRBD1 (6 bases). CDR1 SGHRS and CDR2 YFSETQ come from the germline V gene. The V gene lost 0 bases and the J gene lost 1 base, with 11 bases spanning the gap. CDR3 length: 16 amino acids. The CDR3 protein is CASSLAYQGSYNEQFF. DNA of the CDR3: TGCGCCAGCAGCTTGGCGTACCAGGGGTCCTACAATGAGCAGTTCTTC.

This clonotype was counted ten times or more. The chain's CDR3 is CASGRTSGNYNEQFF. CDR3 DNA: TGTGCCAGCGGCCGGACTAGCGGGAATTACAATGAGCAGTTCTTC. The rearrangement uses TRBV9 and TRBJ2-1; 12 bases align to TRBD2. Trimming cost V 7 bases and J 4 bases; bases outside gene matches: 6. The germline CDR1 and CDR2 sequences are SGDLS and YYNGEE. CDR3 length equals 15 residues.

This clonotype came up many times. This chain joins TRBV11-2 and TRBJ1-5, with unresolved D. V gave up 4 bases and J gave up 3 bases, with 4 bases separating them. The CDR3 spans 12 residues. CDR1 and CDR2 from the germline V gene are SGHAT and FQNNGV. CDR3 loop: CASSSLNQPQHF. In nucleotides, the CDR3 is TGTGCCAGCAGCTCCCTCAATCAGCCCCAGCATTTT.

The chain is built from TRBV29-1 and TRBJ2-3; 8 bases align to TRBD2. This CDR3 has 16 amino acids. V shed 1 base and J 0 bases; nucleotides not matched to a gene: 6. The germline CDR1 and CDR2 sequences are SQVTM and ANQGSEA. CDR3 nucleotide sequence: TGCAGCGTTGAAGTGGTGAGCGGGAGCAGCACAGATACGCAGTATTTT. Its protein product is CSVEVVSGSSTDTQYF.

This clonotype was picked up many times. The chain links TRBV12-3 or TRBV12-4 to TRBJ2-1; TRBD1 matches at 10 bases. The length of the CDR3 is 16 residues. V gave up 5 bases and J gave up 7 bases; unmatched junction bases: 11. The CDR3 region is CASSLPTGGAGNEQFF. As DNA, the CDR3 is TGTGCCAGCAGTCTACCGACAGGGGGCGCGGGGAATGAGCAGTTCTTC.

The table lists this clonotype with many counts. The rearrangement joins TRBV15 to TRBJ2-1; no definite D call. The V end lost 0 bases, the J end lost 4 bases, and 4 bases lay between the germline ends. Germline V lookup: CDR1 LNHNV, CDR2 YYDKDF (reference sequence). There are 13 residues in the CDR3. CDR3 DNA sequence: TGTGCCACCAGCAGAGAAGGTTACAATGAGCAGTTCTTC. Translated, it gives CATSREGYNEQFF.

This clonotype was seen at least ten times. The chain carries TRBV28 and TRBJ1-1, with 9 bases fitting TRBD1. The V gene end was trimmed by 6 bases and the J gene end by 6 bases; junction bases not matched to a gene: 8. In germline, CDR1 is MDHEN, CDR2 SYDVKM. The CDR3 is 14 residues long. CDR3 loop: CASRTGTGYAEAFF. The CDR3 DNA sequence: TGTGCCAGCAGGACCGGGACAGGGTACGCTGAAGCTTTCTTT.

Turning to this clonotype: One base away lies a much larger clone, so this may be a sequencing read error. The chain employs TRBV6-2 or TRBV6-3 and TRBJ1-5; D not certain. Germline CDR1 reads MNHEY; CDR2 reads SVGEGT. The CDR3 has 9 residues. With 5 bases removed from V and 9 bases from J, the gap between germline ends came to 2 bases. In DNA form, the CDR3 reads TGTGCCAGCAGTATGCCCCAGCATTTT. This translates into CASSMPQHF.

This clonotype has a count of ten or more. This chain's CDR3 is CASSPFTGSGELFF. The CDR3 DNA reads TGTGCCAGCAGCCCGTTTACGGGTAGCGGGGAGCTGTTTTTT. The chain has TRBV14 and TRBJ2-2, with unresolved D. V dropped 4 bases and J dropped 7 bases, with 13 bases sitting between them. Germline assignment: CDR1 SGHDN and CDR2 FVKESK. CDR3 length: 14 residues.

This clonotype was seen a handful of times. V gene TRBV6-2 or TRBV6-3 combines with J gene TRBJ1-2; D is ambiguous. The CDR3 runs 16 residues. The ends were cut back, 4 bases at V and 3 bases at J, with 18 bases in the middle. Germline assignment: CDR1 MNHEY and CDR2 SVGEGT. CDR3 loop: CASSSAWREGDYGYTF. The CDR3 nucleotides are TGTGCCAGCAGTTCGGCGTGGCGAGAGGGCGACTATGGCTACACCTTC.

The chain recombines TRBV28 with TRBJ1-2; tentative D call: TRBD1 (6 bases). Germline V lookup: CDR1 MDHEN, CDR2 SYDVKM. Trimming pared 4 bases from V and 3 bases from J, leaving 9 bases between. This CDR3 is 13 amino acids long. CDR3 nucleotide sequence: TGTGCCAGCAGTTCCCACAGGGACTATGGCTACACCTTC. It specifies CASSSHRDYGYTF.

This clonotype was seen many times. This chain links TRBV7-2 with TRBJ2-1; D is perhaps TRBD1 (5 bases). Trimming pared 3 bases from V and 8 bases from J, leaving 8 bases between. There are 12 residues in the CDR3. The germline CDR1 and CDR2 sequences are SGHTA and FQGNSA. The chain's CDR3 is CASSLMGHEQFF. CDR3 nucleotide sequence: TGTGCCAGCAGCTTGATGGGGCATGAGCAGTTCTTC. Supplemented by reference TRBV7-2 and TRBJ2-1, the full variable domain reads GAGVSQSPSNKVTEKGKDVELRCDPISGHTALYWYRQSLGQGLEFLIYFQGNSAPDKSGLPSDRFSAERTGGSVSTLTIQRTQQEDSAVYLCASSLMGHEQFFGPGTRLTVL.

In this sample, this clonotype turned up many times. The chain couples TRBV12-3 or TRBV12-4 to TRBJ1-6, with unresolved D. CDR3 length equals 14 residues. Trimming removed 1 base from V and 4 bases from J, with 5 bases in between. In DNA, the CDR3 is TGTGCCAGCAGTTTAGGAGTTTATAATTCACCCCTCCACTTT. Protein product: CASSLGVYNSPLHF.

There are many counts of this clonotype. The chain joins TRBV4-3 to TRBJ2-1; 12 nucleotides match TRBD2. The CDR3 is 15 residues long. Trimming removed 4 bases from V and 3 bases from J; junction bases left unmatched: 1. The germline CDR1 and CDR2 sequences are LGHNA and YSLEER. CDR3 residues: CASSRTSGNYNEQFF. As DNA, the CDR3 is TGCGCCAGCAGCCGGACTAGCGGGAACTACAATGAGCAGTTCTTC.